The following is a T cell receptor (beta chain) sequence with its context. The record originates from a study of blood T cell repertoires in COVID-19. Study as a whole: Material from acute and convalescent COVID-19 was sourced from the United States, Italy and Spain. T cells, B-cell-depleted T cells, or PBMCs provided the cDNA or gDNA that served as material.

This CDR3 is built from 16 residues. Per the germline V gene, CDR1 is MNHNS and CDR2 is SASEGT. The V end was cut by 1 base, the J end by 2 bases, with 12 bases between. As handled by the study authors: Reference gene primer amplification yielded estimated nucleated cell counts. Measured with immunoSEQ multiplex PCR; TCRdb has only the in-frame clones, and not every one. V and J calls and clone size come straight from that table; D and trimming were deduced from the DNA. Of around 300,000 clones in the sample, over 75% were seen once. The sequenced sample was peripheral blood. The TCR originated in a young man with active or convalescent COVID-19. V and J are TRBV6-1 and TRBJ1-3; TRBD1 is a possible D gene (6 bases). The CDR3 loop reads CASSEVVSGAGNTIYF. The CDR3 DNA follows: TGTGCCAGCAGTGAAGTAGTCTCAGGGGCTGGAAACACCATATATTTT.